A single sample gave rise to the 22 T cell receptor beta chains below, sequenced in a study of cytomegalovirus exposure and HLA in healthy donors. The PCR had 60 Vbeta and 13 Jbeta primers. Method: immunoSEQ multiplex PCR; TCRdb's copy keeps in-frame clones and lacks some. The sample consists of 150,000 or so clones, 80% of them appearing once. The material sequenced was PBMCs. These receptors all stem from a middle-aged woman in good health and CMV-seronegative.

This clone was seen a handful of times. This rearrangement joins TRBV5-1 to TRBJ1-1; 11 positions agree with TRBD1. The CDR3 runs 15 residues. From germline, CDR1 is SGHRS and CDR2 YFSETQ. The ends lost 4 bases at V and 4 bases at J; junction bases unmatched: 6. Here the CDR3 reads CASSTGQGAGTEAFF. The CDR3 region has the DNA TGCGCCAGCAGCACCGGACAGGGGGCGGGCACTGAAGCTTTCTTT.

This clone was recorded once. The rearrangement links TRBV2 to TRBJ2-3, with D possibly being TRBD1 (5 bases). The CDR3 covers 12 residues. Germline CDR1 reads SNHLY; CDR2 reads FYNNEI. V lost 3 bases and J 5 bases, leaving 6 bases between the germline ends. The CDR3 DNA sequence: TGTGCCAGCAGTGATAGGGGAGATACGCAGTATTTT. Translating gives CASSDRGDTQYF.

CDR3: CASSLSQFGEQYF. Written as DNA, the CDR3 is TGTGCCAGCAGCTTATCTCAATTCGGCGAGCAGTACTTC. The V call is TRBV7-6, the J call TRBJ2-7; no clear D gene. Germline V gene sequence: CDR1 SGHVS, CDR2 FNYEAQ. The V gene lost 2 bases and the J gene lost 6 bases, with 11 bases spanning the gap. CDR3 length: 13 amino acids.

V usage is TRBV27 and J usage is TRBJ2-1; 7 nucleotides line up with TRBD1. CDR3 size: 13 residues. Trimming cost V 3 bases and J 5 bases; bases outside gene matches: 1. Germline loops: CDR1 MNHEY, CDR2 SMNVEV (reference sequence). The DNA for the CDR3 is TGTGCCAGCAGTTTCAGGGGGAACAATGAGCAGTTCTTC. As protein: CASSFRGNNEQFF.

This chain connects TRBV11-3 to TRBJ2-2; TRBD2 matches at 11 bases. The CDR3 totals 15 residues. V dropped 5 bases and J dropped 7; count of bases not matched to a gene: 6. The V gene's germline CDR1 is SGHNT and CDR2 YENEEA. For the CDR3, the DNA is TGTGCCAGCAGCAAGCTAGCGGGAGGAGGCGGGGAGCTGTTTTTT. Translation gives CASSKLAGGGGELFF.

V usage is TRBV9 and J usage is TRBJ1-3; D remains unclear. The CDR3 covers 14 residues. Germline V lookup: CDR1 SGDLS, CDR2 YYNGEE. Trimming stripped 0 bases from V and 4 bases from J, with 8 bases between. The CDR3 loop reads CASSVVPRGNTIYF. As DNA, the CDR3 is TGTGCCAGCAGCGTAGTTCCCAGAGGAAACACCATATATTTT.

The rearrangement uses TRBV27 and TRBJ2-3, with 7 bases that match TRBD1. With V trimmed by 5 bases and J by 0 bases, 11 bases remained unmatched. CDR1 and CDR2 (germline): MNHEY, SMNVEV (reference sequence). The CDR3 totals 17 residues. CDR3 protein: CASSPRTGVTSTDTQYF. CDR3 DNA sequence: TGTGCCAGCAGTCCGCGGACAGGCGTCACTAGCACAGATACGCAGTATTTT.

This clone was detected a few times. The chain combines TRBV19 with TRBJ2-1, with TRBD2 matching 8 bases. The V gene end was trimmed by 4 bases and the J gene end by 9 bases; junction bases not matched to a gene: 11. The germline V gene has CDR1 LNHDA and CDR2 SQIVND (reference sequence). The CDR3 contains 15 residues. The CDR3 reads CASSRAGGLGGEQFF. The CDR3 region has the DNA TGTGCCAGTAGTAGGGCGGGGGGCCTCGGTGGTGAGCAGTTCTTC. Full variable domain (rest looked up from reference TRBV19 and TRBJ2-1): DGGITQSPKYLFRKEGQNVTLSCEQNLNHDAMYWYRQDPGQGLRLIYYSQIVNDFQKGDIAEGYSVSREKKESFPLTVTSAQKNPTAFYLCASSRAGGLGGEQFFGPGTRLTVL.

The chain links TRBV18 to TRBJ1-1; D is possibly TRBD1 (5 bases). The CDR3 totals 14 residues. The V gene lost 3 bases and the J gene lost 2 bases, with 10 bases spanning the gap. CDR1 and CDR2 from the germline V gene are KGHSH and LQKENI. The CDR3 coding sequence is TGTGCCAGCTCACCGTCAGGGATTAACACTGAAGCTTTCTTT. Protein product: CASSPSGINTEAFF.

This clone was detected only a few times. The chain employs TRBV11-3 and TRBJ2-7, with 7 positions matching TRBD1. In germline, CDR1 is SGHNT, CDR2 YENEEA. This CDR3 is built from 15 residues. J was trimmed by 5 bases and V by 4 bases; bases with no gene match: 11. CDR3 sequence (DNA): TGTGCCAGCAGCTCTACCCCGACGACAGGGAACGAGCAGTACTTC. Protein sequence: CASSSTPTTGNEQYF.

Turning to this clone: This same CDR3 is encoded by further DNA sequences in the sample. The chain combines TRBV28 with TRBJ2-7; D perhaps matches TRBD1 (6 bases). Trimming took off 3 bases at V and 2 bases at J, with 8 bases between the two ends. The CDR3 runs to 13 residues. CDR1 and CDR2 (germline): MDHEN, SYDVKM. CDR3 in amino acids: CASSLPGAYEQYF. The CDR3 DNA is TGTGCCAGCAGTTTGCCAGGGGCCTACGAGCAGTACTTC.

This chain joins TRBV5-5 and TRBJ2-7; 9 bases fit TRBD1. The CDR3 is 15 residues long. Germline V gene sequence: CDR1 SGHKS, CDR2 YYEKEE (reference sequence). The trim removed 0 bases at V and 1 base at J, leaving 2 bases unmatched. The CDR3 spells CASSLAGTGSYEQYF. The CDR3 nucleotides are TGTGCCAGCAGCTTGGCCGGGACAGGGTCCTACGAGCAGTACTTC.

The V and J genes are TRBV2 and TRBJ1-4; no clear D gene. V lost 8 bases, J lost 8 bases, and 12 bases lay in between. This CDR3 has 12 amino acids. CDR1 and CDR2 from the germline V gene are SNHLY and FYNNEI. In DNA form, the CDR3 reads TGTGCCAGCGGAGGGCTTAGCGAAAAACTGTTTTTT. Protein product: CASGGLSEKLFF.

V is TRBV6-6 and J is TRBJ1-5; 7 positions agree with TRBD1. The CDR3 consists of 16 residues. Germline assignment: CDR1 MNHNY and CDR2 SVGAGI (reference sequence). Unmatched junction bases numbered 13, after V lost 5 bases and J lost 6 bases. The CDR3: CASSAQGGTLGQPQHF. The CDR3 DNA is TGTGCCAGCAGTGCGCAAGGGGGCACCCTTGGTCAGCCCCAGCATTTT.

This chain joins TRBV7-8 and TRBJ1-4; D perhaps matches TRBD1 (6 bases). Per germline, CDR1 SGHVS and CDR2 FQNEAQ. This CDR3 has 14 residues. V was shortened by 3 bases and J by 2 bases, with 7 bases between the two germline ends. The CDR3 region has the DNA TGTGCCAGCAGCTTGGGGGCGACTAATGAAAAACTGTTTTTT. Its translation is CASSLGATNEKLFF.

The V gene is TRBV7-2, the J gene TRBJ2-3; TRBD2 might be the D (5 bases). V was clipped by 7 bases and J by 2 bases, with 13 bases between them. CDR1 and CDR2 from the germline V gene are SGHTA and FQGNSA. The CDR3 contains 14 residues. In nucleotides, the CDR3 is TGTGCCAGCATTACGGGGATAATCACAGATACGCAGTATTTT. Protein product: CASITGIITDTQYF.

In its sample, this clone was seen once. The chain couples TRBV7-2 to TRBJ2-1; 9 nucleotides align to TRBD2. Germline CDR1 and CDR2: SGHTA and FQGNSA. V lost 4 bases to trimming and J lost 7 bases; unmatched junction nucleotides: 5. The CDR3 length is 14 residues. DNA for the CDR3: TGTGCCAGCAGCTCTCCGGGACTAGCAAATGAGCAGTTCTTC. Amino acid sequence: CASSSPGLANEQFF.

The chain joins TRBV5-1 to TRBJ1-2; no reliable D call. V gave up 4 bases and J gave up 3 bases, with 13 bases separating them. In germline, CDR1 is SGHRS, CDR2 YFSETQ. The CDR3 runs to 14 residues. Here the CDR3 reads CASSLEAADYGYTF. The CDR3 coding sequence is TGCGCCAGCAGCCTTGAGGCTGCGGACTATGGCTACACCTTC.

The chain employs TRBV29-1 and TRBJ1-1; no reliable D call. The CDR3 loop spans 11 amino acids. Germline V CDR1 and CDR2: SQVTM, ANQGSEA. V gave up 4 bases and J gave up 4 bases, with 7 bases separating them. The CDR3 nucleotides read TGCAGCGTTGGGCGGGGCACTGAAGCTTTCTTT. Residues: CSVGRGTEAFF.

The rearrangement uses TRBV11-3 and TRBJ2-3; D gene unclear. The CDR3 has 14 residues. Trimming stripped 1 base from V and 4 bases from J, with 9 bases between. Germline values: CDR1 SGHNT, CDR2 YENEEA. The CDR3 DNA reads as TGTGCCAGCAGCTTAGTCTCTACCGCAGATACGCAGTATTTT. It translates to CASSLVSTADTQYF.

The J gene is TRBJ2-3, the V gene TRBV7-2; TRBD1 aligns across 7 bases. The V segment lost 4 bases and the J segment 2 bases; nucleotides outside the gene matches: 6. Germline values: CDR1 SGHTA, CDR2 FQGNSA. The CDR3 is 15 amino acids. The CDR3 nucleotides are TGTGCCAGCAGCTCTGGACAGGTAGTCACAGATACGCAGTATTTT. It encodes CASSSGQVVTDTQYF.

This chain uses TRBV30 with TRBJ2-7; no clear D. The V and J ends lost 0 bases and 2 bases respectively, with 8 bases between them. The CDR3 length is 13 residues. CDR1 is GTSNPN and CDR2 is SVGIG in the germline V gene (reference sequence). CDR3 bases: TGTGCCTGGAGTGTGGGCAGTCCCTACGAGCAGTACTTC. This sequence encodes CAWSVGSPYEQYF.